The next 18 T cell receptor beta chains were all read from a single sample in a study of blood T cell repertoires in COVID-19. Assay used: immunoSEQ multiplex PCR; TCRdb lists only in-frame clones, some missing. The table shows about 40,000 clones, with about four fifths occurring only once. Sequencing input: peripheral blood. The origin of the receptors is a man aged 45-65 years with active or convalescent COVID-19.

Only one count was recorded for this clone. This chain connects TRBV2 to TRBJ1-2, with TRBD1 identical over 8 bases. The CDR3 consists of 13 residues. V shed 9 bases, J shed 7 bases, and the junction held 10 bases outside the gene matches. Germline assignment: CDR1 SNHLY and CDR2 FYNNEI. The CDR3 loop reads CARLDQGASGYTF. CDR3 sequence (DNA): TGTGCCAGACTGGATCAGGGGGCTAGTGGCTACACCTTC.

This rearrangement joins TRBV27 to TRBJ1-2; TRBD1 aligns across 7 bases. Germline CDR1 MNHEY, CDR2 SMNVEV (reference sequence). V shed 3 bases, J shed 7 bases, and the junction held 5 bases outside the gene matches. The CDR3 contains 13 residues. In DNA form, the CDR3 reads TGTGCCAGCAGTTTGACGACAGGGAGTGGCTACACCTTC. Translating gives CASSLTTGSGYTF.

The chain couples TRBV6-1 to TRBJ1-3; the D is unclear. With 5 bases removed from V and 2 bases from J, the gap between germline ends came to 10 bases. This CDR3 region has 14 residues. Germline V gene data show CDR1 as MNHNS and CDR2 as SASEGT. CDR3 DNA sequence: TGTGCCAGCAGTTATGCCGAGGCTGGAAACACCATATATTTT. Protein product: CASSYAEAGNTIYF.

There are a few counts of this clone. Because the CDR3's place on the DNA is in doubt, the DNA is left out and the CDR3 is given as listed by TCRdb. This chain links TRBV28 with TRBJ1-6. In germline, CDR1 is MDHEN, CDR2 SYDVKM. The CDR3 length is 15 residues, termini included. The chain's CDR3 is CASSSSPVWNSPLHF.

The V gene is TRBV11-2, the J gene TRBJ2-5; 11 nucleotides align to TRBD2. The CDR3 contains 19 residues. Trimming removed 5 bases from V and 2 bases from J; junction bases left unmatched: 16. Germline V gene data show CDR1 as SGHAT and CDR2 as FQNNGV. The CDR3 bases are TGTGCCAGCAGCATCGGCGCCGTTACTAGCGGGGGTCATCAAGAGACCCAGTACTTC. Translated: CASSIGAVTSGGHQETQYF.

A few counts support this clone. The chain couples TRBV9 to TRBJ2-2, with 8 bases matching TRBD2. Germline V lookup: CDR1 SGDLS, CDR2 YYNGEE. The CDR3 consists of 18 residues. With V trimmed by 0 bases and J by 1 base, 8 bases remained unmatched. The CDR3 sequence is CASSVAGGAGENTGELFF. The CDR3 nucleotides are TGTGCCAGCAGCGTAGCGGGAGGAGCGGGGGAGAACACCGGGGAGCTGTTTTTT.

This chain connects TRBV15 to TRBJ2-1, with 8 bases aligning to TRBD2. Trimming removed 2 bases from V and 6 bases from J; junction bases left unmatched: 3. CDR1 and CDR2 (germline): LNHNV, YYDKDF (reference sequence). The CDR3 has 14 residues. The CDR3 protein is CATSRFRGGNEQFF. The CDR3 DNA is TGTGCCACCAGCAGATTCCGGGGGGGCAATGAGCAGTTCTTC.

The chain uses TRBV5-1 and TRBJ2-3, with TRBD1 matching 10 bases. The CDR3 spans 15 residues. Unmatched junction bases numbered 4, after V lost 2 bases and J lost 4 bases. Per the germline V gene, CDR1 is SGHRS and CDR2 is YFSETQ. CDR3 bases: TGCGCCAGCAGCTTCTCGGGACAGGGGTCAGATACGCAGTATTTT. Amino acids: CASSFSGQGSDTQYF.

This clone was counted only a few times. The gene calls are TRBV4-1 and TRBJ1-6; D gene unclear. This CDR3 comprises 14 residues. V lost 4 bases to trimming and J lost 7 bases, with 11 bases between them. Germline V gene sequence: CDR1 MGHRA, CDR2 YSYEKL. In DNA, the CDR3 is TGCGCCAGCAGCCTTCAGCTACTAAATTCACCCCTCCACTTT. It yields the protein CASSLQLLNSPLHF.

The chain joins TRBV29-1 to TRBJ2-7; 9 positions agree with TRBD1. With 0 bases clipped from V and 6 bases from J, the junction kept 9 bases outside the gene matches. Germline loops: CDR1 SQVTM, CDR2 ANQGSEA. The CDR3 contains 15 residues. The CDR3 nucleotides are TGCAGCGTTGAAGATCTGGGACAGGGTTCTTCCGAGCAGTACTTC. It encodes CSVEDLGQGSSEQYF.

J is TRBJ2-7 and V is TRBV19, with TRBD2 matching 12 bases. Germline V lookup: CDR1 LNHDA, CDR2 SQIVND (reference sequence). V dropped 5 bases and J dropped 0; count of bases not matched to a gene: 11. The CDR3 is 18 amino acids. CDR3 DNA sequence: TGTGCCAGTAGTCCTTCGGGACTAGCGGGCGTATTCTCCTACGAGCAGTACTTC. Protein: CASSPSGLAGVFSYEQYF.

The chain has TRBV5-5 and TRBJ2-3; D unresolved. In germline, CDR1 is SGHKS, CDR2 YYEKEE (reference sequence). The CDR3 has 14 amino acids. Trimming took 9 bases from V and 0 from J, leaving 14 bases between them. In DNA, the CDR3 is TGTGCCAACGCCCTTGGCCCCAGCACAGATACGCAGTATTTT. Translating gives CANALGPSTDTQYF.

This chain uses TRBV5-1 with TRBJ2-3; D is uncertain. The CDR3 runs 14 residues. V was cut by 4 bases and J by 0 bases, with 9 bases left in between. The germline gives CDR1 SGHRS, CDR2 YFSETQ. CDR3 in DNA: TGCGCCAGCAGCGAAGGAGACAGCACAGATACGCAGTATTTT. Residues: CASSEGDSTDTQYF. Drawing the rest from reference TRBV5-1 and TRBJ2-3, the complete variable domain is KAGVTQTPRYLIKTRGQQVTLSCSPISGHRSVSWYQQTPGQGLQFLFEYFSETQRNKGNFPGRFSGRQFSNSRSEMNVSTLELGDSALYLCASSEGDSTDTQYFGPGTRLTVL.

V is TRBV5-6 and J is TRBJ2-2, with 12 bases matching TRBD2. Trimming cost V 3 bases and J 4 bases; bases outside gene matches: 4. In germline, CDR1 is SGHDT, CDR2 YYEEEE. This CDR3 comprises 16 residues. CDR3 bases: TGTGCCAGCAGCTGGATGACTAGCGGGGGCACCGGGGAGCTGTTTTTT. Translating gives CASSWMTSGGTGELFF.

This chain connects TRBV27 to TRBJ1-4; tentative D call: TRBD1 (5 bases). V lost 5 bases to trimming and J lost 8 bases, with 12 bases between them. This CDR3 is built from 13 residues. CDR1 MNHEY and CDR2 SMNVEV come from the germline V gene (reference sequence). The CDR3 sequence: CASSRREGEKLFF. CDR3 DNA sequence: TGTGCCAGCAGTCGCAGGGAGGGCGAAAAACTGTTTTTT.

This sequence joins TRBV6-5 and TRBJ1-2; TRBD1 matches 8 bases. V trimming: 6 bases; J trimming: 6 bases; junction bases outside the gene matches: 6. The CDR3 consists of 13 residues. The germline gives CDR1 MNHEY, CDR2 SVGAGI. The CDR3 spells CASSPGGADGYTF. The DNA of the CDR3 is TGTGCCAGCAGCCCAGGGGGCGCGGATGGCTACACCTTC.

The chain is built from TRBV5-8 and TRBJ1-4; the match to TRBD1 covers 7 bases. V lost 5 bases and J lost 12; bases outside the gene matches: 4. Germline values: CDR1 SGHTS, CDR2 YDEGEE. This CDR3 is built from 11 residues. The CDR3 here is CASRETGELFF. The CDR3 DNA reads TGTGCCAGCAGGGAAACAGGGGAACTGTTTTTT.

This clone is a singleton in its sample. The CDR3: CASSPLANQETQYF. The CDR3 DNA is TGTGCCAGCAGTCCCCTAGCGAACCAAGAGACCCAGTACTTC. This chain uses TRBV27 with TRBJ2-5, with D possibly being TRBD2 (6 bases). V gave up 5 bases and J gave up 0 bases, with 10 bases separating them. CDR1 and CDR2 from the germline V gene are MNHEY and SMNVEV (reference sequence). The CDR3 length is 14 residues.